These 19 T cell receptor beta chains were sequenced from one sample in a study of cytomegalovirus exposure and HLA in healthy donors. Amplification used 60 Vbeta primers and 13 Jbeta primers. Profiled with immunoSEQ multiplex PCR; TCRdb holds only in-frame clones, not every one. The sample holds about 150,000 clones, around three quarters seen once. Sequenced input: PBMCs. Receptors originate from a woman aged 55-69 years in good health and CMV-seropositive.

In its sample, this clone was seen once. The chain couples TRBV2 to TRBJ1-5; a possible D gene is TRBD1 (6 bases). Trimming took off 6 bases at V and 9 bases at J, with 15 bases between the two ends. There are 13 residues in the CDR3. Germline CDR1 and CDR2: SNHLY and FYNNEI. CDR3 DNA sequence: TGTGCCAGCAGCCCTCCGGGGGGGCGGCCCCAGCATTTT. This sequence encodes CASSPPGGRPQHF.

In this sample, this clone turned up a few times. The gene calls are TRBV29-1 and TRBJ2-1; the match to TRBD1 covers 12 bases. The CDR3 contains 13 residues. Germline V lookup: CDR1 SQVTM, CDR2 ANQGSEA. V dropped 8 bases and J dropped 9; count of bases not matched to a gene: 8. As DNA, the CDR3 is TGCAGCCCATGGGGACAGGGGGCGGGTGAGCAGTTCTTC. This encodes CSPWGQGAGEQFF.

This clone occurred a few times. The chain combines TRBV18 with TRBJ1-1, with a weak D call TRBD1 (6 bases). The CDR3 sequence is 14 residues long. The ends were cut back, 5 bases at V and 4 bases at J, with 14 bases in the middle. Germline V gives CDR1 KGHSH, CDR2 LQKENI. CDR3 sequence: CASSSSKGGTEAFF. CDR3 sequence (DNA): TGTGCCAGCTCAAGCTCAAAAGGGGGCACTGAAGCTTTCTTT.

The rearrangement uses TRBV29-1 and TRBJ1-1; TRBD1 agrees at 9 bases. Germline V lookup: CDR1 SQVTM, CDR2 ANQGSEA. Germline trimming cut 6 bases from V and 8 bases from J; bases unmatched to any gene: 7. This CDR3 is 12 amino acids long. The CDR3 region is CSVSGQGYEAFF. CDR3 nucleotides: TGCAGCGTCTCGGGACAGGGCTACGAAGCTTTCTTT.

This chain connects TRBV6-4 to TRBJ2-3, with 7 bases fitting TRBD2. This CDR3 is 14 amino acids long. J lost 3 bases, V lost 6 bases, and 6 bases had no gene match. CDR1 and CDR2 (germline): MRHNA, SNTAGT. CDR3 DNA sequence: TGTGCCAGCAGCCAGCGGGGTCTAACAGATACGCAGTATTTT. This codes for CASSQRGLTDTQYF.

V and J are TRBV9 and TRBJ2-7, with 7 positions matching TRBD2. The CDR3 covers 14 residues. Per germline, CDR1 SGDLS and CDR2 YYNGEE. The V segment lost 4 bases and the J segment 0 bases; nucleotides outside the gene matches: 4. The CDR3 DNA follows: TGTGCCAGCAGCCCGGCTAGCGGCTCCTACGAGCAGTACTTC. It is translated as CASSPASGSYEQYF.

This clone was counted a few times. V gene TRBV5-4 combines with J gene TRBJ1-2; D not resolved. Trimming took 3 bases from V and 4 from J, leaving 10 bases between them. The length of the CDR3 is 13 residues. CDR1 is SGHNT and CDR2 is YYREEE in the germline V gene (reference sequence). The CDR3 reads CASSSTGIYGYTF. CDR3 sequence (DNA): TGTGCCAGCAGCTCTACCGGGATCTATGGCTACACCTTC.

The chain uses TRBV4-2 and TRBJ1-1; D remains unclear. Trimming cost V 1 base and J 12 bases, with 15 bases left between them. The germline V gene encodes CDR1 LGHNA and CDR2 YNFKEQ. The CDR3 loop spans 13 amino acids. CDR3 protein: CASSQVLAARSFF. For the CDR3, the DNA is TGTGCCAGCAGCCAAGTTTTGGCCGCGAGGTCTTTCTTT.

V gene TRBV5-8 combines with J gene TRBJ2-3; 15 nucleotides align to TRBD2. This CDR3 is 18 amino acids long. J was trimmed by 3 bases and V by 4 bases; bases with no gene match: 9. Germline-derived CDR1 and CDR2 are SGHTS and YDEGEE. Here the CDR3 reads CASSPRTSGRVGTDTQYF. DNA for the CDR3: TGTGCCAGCAGCCCCCGGACTAGCGGGAGGGTAGGGACAGATACGCAGTATTTT. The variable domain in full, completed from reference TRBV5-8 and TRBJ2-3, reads EAGVTQSPTHLIKTRGQQATLRCSPISGHTSVYWYQQALGLGLQFLLWYDEGEERNRGNFPPRFSGRQFPNYSSELNVNALELEDSALYLCASSPRTSGRVGTDTQYFGPGTRLTVL.

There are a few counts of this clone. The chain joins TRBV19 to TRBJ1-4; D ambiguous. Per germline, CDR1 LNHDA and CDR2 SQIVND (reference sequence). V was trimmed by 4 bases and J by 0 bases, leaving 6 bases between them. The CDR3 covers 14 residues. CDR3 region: CASSSRSTNEKLFF. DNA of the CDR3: TGTGCCAGTAGTAGCAGATCAACTAATGAAAAACTGTTTTTT.

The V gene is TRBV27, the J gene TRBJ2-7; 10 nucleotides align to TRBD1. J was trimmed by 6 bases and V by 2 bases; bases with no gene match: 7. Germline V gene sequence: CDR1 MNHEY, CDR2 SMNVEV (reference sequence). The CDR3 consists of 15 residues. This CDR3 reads CASSLQGQGSFEQYF. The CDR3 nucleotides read TGTGCCAGCAGTTTACAGGGACAGGGGTCGTTCGAGCAGTACTTC.

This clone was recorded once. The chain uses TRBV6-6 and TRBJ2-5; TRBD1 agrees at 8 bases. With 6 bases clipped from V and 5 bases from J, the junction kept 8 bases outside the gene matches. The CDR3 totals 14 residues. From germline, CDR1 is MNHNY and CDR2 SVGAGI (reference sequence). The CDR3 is CASSYMDRAETQYF. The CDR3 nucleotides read TGTGCCAGCAGCTACATGGACAGGGCGGAGACCCAGTACTTC.

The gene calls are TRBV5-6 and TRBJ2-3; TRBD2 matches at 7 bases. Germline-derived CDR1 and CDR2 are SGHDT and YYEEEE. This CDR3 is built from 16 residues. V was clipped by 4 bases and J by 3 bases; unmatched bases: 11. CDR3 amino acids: CASSRHGGSKTDTQYF. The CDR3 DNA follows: TGTGCCAGCAGCCGCCATGGCGGGAGTAAGACAGATACGCAGTATTTT.

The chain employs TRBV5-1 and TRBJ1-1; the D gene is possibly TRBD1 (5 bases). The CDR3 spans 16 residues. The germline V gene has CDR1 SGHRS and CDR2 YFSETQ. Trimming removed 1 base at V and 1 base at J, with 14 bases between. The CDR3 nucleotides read TGCGCCAGCAGCTTGAGGGCAGGGCTGGGGAACACTGAAGCTTTCTTT. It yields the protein CASSLRAGLGNTEAFF.

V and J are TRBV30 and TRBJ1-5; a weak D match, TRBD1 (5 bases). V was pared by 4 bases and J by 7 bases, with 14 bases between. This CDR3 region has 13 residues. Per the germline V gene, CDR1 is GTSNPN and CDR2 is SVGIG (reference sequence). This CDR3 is CAWTPSGGQPQHF. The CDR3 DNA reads TGTGCCTGGACGCCCTCGGGGGGACAGCCCCAGCATTTT.

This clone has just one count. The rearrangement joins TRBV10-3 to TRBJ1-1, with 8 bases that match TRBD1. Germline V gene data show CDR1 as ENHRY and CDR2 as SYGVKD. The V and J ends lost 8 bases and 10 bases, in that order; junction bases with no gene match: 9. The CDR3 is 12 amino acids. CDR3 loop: CAIEDFGTGAFF. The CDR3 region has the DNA TGTGCCATCGAAGATTTTGGGACAGGAGCTTTCTTT.

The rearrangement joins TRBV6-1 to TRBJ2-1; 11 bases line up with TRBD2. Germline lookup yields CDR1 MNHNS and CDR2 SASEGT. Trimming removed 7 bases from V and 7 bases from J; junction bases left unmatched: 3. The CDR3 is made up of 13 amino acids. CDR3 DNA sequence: TGTGCCAGCAATATAGCGGGAGGGAATGAGCAGTTCTTC. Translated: CASNIAGGNEQFF.

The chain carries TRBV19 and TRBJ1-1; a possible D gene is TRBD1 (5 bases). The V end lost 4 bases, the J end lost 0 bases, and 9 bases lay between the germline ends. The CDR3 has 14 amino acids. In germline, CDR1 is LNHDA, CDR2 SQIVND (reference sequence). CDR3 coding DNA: TGTGCCAGTAGTAGGGGCAGGTTGAACACTGAAGCTTTCTTT. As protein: CASSRGRLNTEAFF. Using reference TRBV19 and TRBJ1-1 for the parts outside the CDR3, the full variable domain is DGGITQSPKYLFRKEGQNVTLSCEQNLNHDAMYWYRQDPGQGLRLIYYSQIVNDFQKGDIAEGYSVSREKKESFPLTVTSAQKNPTAFYLCASSRGRLNTEAFFGQGTRLTVV.

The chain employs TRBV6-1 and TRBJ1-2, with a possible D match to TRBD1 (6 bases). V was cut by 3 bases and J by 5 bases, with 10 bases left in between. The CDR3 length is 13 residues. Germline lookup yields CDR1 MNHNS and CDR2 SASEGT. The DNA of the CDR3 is TGTGCCAGCAGTGAGACAGGCCTATATGGCTACACCTTC. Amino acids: CASSETGLYGYTF.